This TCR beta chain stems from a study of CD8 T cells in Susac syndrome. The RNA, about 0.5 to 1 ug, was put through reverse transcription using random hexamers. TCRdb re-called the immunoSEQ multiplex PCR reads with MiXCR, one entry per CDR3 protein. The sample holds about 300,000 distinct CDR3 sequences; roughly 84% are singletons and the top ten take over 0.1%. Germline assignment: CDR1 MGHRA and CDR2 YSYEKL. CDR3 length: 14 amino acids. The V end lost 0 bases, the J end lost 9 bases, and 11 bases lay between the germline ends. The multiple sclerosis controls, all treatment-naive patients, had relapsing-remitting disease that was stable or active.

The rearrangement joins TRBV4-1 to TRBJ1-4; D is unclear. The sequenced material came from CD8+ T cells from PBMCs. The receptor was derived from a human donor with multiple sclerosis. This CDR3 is CASSQEAGLKKLFF. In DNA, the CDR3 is TGCGCCAGCAGCCAAGAAGCCGGTCTCAAAAAACTGTTTTTT.